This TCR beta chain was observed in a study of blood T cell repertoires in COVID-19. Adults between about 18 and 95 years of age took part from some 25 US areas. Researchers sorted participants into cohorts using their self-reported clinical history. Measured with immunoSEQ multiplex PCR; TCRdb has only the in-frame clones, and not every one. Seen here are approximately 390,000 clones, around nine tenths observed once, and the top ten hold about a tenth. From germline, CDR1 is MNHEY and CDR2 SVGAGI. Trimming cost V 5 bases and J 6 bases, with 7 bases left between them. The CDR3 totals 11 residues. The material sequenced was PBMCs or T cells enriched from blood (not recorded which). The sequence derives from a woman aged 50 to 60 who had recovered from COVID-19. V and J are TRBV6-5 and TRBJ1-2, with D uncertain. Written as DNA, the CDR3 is TGTGCCAGCAGTCCTCTCGATGGCTACACCTTC. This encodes CASSPLDGYTF.